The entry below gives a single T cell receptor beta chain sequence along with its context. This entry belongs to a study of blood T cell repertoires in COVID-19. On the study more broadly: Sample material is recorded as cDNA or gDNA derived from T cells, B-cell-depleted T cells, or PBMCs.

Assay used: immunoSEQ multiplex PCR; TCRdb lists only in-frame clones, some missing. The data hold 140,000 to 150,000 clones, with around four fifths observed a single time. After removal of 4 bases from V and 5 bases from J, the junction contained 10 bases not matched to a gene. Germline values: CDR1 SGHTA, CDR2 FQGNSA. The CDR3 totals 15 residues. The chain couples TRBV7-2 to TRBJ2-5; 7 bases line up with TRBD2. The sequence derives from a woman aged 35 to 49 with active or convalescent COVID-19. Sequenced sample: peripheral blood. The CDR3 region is CASSSLGGSVETQYF. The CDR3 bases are TGTGCCAGCAGCTCTCTGGGCGGGAGTGTGGAGACCCAGTACTTC.